The 7 T cell receptor beta chains below come from one sample, sequenced in a study of T-cell memory formation after mild COVID-19. TCRdb ran MiXCR on the 5' RACE reads and lists one entry per CDR3 protein. The sample carries 190,000 or so distinct CDR3 sequences, 20% to 25% recorded once. Source material: PBMCs or a T cell subset sorted from them (not recorded which). Receptor source: an adult woman who had mild COVID-19 (a few samples of this study predate the infection). Cell type and time point are not known.

CDR3 loop: CASSQVPVMNTEAFF. The CDR3 DNA follows: TGCGCCAGCAGCCAAGTTCCAGTGATGAACACTGAAGCTTTCTTT. The chain recombines TRBV4-1 with TRBJ1-1; D is unclear. The CDR3 is made up of 15 amino acids. V lost 1 base, J lost 0 bases, and 9 bases lay in between. Germline CDR1 MGHRA, CDR2 YSYEKL.

The chain uses TRBV12-3 or TRBV12-4 and TRBJ1-5, with TRBD1 identical over 10 bases. Trimming removed 5 bases from V and 6 bases from J; junction bases left unmatched: 4. CDR3 length equals 14 residues. For the CDR3, the DNA is TGTGCCAGCAGTGGGACAGGGGTGAGTCAGCCCCAGCATTTT. Amino acids: CASSGTGVSQPQHF.

The rearrangement joins TRBV6-5 to TRBJ2-1; the D is unclear. Trimming cost V 5 bases and J 8 bases, with 13 bases left between them. From germline, CDR1 is MNHEY and CDR2 SVGAGI. The CDR3 has 13 amino acids. The CDR3 region is CASSPGLHDEQFF. The CDR3 DNA follows: TGTGCCAGCAGTCCCGGTCTGCACGATGAGCAGTTCTTC.

The sample holds a few counts of this clonotype. This chain uses TRBV4-3 with TRBJ2-7, with D hard to call. This CDR3 is built from 17 residues. V gave up 1 base and J gave up 4 bases, with 20 bases separating them. CDR1 is LGHNA and CDR2 is YSLEER in the germline V gene. The CDR3 DNA sequence: TGCGCCAGCAGCCAAGGGGCTAAAACGGGTCTCGCTTACGAGCAGTACTTC. Translating it yields CASSQGAKTGLAYEQYF.

The rearrangement joins TRBV19 to TRBJ2-7; D remains ambiguous. Germline V gene sequence: CDR1 LNHDA, CDR2 SQIVND (reference sequence). The CDR3 spans 13 residues. With 6 bases removed from V and 6 bases from J, the gap between germline ends came to 15 bases. CDR3 amino acids: CASSRMLASEQYF. The CDR3 coding sequence is TGTGCCAGTAGCCGGATGTTAGCCTCCGAGCAGTACTTC.

This clonotype came up a few times. The chain carries TRBV10-3 and TRBJ2-3; D may be TRBD1 (6 bases). The CDR3 runs 15 residues. Germline assignment: CDR1 ENHRY and CDR2 SYGVKD. Trimming removed 4 bases from V and 7 bases from J, with 18 bases in between. This chain's CDR3 is CAISVWTELGNTQYF. The CDR3 coding sequence is TGTGCCATCAGTGTTTGGACAGAGCTTGGAAATACGCAGTATTTT.

The rearrangement uses TRBV9 and TRBJ1-1; D remains unclear. Deletions cut 0 bases from V and 3 bases from J, with 6 bases between. Germline-derived CDR1 and CDR2 are SGDLS and YYNGEE. CDR3 length: 13 residues. CDR3 loop: CASSVGLHTEAFF. CDR3 nucleotides: TGTGCCAGCAGCGTAGGTTTGCACACTGAAGCTTTCTTT.